Detailed here is one TCR beta chain. Its specificity is not known. This sequence may be a read error, since a much larger clone differs from it by one base. Distinct nucleotide sequences in the sample also encode this CDR3. The entire patient cohort was treatment-naive prior to thyroid surgery. MiXCR reprocessed the PCR reads for TCRdb. The sample contains tens of thousands of clones, around a fifth of which appear only once. The data were obtained in a study of metastatic and nonmetastatic thyroid tumors. Overall study findings and caveats: Malignant thyroid tumors reportedly had TCR beta diversity that was significantly higher than in benign nodules, in blood and tumor.

This CDR3 comprises 14 residues. Germline V CDR1 and CDR2: SGHDT, YYEEEE. This sequence was found in a female donor with papillary thyroid cancer or a benign thyroid nodule (not recorded which). Some clones in this sample may be carry-over from other donors' samples. The V and J genes are TRBV5-6 and TRBJ1-1; D ambiguous. Specimen: blood. The CDR3 nucleotides read TGTGCCAGCAGCTTGTTTGGAGTAAACACTGAGGCTTTCTTT. Translating it yields CASSLFGVNTEAFF. The full variable domain, in which reference TRBV5-6 and TRBJ1-1 provide the parts outside the CDR3, is DAGVTQSPTHLIKTRGQQVTLRCSPKSGHDTVSWYQQALGQGPQFIFQYYEEEERQRGNFPDRFSGHQFPNYSSELNVNALLLGDSALYLCASSLFGVNTEAFFGQGTRLTVV.